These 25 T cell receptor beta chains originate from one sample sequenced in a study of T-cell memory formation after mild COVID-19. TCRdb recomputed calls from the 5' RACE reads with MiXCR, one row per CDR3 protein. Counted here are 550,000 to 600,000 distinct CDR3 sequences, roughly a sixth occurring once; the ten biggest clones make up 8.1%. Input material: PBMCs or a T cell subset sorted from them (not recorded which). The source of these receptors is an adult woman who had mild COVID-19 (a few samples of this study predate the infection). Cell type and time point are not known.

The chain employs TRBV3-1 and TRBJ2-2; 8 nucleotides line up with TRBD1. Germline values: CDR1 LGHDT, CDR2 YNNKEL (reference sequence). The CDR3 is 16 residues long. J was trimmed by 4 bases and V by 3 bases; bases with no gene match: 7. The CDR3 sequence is CASSHTGQVFTGELFF. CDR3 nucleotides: TGTGCCAGCAGCCACACGGGACAGGTGTTCACCGGGGAGCTGTTTTTT.

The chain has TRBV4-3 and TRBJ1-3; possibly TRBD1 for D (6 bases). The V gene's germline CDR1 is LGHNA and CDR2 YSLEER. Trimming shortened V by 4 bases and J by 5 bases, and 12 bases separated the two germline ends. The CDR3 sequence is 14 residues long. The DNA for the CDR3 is TGCGCCAGCAGCCTCCACGGGGGCCGAAACACCATATATTTT. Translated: CASSLHGGRNTIYF.

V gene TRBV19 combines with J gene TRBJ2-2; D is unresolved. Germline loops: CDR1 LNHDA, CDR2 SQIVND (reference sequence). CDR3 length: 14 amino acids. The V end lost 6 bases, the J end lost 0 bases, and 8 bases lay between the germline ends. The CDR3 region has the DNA TGTGCCAGTAGGACGGTCGCGAACACCGGGGAGCTGTTTTTT. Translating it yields CASRTVANTGELFF.

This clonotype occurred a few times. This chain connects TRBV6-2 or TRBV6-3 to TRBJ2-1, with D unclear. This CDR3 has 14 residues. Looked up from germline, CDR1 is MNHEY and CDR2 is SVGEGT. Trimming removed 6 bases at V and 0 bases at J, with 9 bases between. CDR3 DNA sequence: TGTGCCAGCAGAGACCCCGGCTCCTACAATGAGCAGTTCTTC. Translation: CASRDPGSYNEQFF.

The CDR3 is CASSDLVGGSDEQYF. In DNA, the CDR3 is TGTGCCAGCAGTGACCTTGTAGGGGGGTCTGACGAGCAGTACTTC. V is TRBV2 and J is TRBJ2-7; D might be TRBD1 or TRBD2, each matching 6 bases. Trimming pared 3 bases from V and 5 bases from J, leaving 17 bases between. From germline, CDR1 is SNHLY and CDR2 FYNNEI. This CDR3 spans 15 amino acids. The complete variable domain, with remaining parts taken from reference TRBV2 and TRBJ2-7, reads EPEVTQTPSHQVTQMGQEVILRCVPISNHLYFYWYRQILGQKVEFLVSFYNNEISEKSEIFDDQFSVERPDGSNFTLKIRSTKLEDSAMYFCASSDLVGGSDEQYFGPGTRLTVT.

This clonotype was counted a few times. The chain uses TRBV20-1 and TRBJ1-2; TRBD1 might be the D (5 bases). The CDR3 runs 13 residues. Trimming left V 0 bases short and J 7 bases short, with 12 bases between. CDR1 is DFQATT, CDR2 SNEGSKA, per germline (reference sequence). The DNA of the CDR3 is TGCAGTGCTAGAGAGTGGGGCTCTGGTGGCTACACCTTC. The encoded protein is CSAREWGSGGYTF.

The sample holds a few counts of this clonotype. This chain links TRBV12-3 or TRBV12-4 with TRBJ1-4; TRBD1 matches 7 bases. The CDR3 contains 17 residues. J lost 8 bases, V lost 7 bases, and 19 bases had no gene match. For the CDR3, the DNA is TGTGCCAGCACCGCCCCCTCAACAGGGGTGCAGTGGGAAAAACTGTTTTTT. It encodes CASTAPSTGVQWEKLFF.

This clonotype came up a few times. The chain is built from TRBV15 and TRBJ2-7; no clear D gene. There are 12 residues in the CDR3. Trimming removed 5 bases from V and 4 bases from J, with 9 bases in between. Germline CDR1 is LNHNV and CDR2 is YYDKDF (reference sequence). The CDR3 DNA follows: TGTGCCACCAGCCTAGACGGGTACGAGCAGTACTTC. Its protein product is CATSLDGYEQYF.

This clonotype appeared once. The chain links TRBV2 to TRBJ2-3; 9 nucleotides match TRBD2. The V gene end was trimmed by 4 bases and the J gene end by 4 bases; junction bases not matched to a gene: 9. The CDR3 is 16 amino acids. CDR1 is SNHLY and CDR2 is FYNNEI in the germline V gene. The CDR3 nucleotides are TGTGCCAGCAGTGGAAGGCGCGGGGGGGCCGCAGATACGCAGTATTTT. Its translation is CASSGRRGGAADTQYF.

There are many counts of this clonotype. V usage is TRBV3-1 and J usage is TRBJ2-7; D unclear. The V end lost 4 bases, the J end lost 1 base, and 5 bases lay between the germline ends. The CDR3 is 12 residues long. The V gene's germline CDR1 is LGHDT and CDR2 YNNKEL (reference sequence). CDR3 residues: CASSRTSYEQYF. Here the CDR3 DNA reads TGTGCCAGCAGCCGTACTTCCTACGAGCAGTACTTC.

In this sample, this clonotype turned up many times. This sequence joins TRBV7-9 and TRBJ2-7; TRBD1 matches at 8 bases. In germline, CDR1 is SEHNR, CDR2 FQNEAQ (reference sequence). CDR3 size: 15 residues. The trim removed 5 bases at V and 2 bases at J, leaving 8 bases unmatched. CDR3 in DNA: TGTGCCAGCAGCCCAACCGGGACAGGAGCCTACGAGCAGTACTTC. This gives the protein CASSPTGTGAYEQYF.

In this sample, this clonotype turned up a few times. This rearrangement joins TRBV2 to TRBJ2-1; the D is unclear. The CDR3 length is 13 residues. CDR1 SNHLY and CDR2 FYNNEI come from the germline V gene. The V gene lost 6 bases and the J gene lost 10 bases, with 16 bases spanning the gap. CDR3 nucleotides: TGTGCCAGCAGGGTCCAGGTATACCGCGAGCAGTTCTTC. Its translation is CASRVQVYREQFF.

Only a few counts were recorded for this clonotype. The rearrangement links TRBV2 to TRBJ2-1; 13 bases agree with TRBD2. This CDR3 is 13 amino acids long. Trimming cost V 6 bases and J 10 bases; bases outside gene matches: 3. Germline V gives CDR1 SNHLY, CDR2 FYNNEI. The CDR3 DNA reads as TGTGCCAGCAGGCCGACTAGCGGGGGGGAGCAGTTCTTC. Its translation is CASRPTSGGEQFF.

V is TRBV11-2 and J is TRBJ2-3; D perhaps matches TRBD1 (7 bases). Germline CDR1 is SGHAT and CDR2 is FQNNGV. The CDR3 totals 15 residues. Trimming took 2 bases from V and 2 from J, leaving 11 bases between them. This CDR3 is CASSLWRGLTDTQYF. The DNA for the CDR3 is TGTGCCAGCAGCTTATGGAGGGGGCTCACAGATACGCAGTATTTT.

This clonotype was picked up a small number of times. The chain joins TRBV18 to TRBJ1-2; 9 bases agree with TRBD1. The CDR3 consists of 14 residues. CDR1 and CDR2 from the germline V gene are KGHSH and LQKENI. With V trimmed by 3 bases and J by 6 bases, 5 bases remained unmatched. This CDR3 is CASSPSGQGHGYTF. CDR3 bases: TGTGCCAGCTCACCGTCGGGACAGGGACATGGCTACACCTTC.

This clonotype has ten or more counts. Written as DNA, the CDR3 is TGTGCCAGCAGCCCCCTTAACTCCTACGAGCAGTACTTC. Encoded protein: CASSPLNSYEQYF. The genes are TRBV3-1 and TRBJ2-7, with D hard to call. Germline CDR1 is LGHDT and CDR2 is YNNKEL (reference sequence). Trimming stripped 4 bases from V and 0 bases from J, with 7 bases between. This CDR3 has 13 amino acids.

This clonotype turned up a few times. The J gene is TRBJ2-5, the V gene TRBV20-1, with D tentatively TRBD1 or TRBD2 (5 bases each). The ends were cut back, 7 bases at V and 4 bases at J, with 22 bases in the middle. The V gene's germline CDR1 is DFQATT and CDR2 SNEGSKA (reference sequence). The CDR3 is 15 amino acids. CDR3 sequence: CSVPRRQGRPETQYF. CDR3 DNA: TGCAGTGTCCCCAGGAGGCAGGGTCGGCCAGAGACCCAGTACTTC.

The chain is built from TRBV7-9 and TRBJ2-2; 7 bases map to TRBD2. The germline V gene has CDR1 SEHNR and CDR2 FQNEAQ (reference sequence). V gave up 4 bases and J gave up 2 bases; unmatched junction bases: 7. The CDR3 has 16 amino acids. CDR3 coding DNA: TGTGCCAGCAGCTCGATAGCGGGTTTTAACACCGGGGAGCTGTTTTTT. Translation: CASSSIAGFNTGELFF.

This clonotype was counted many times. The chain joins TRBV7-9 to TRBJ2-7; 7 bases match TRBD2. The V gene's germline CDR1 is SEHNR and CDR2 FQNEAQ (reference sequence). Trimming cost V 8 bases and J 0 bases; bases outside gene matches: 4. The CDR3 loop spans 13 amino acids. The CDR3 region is CASGSSGSYEQYF. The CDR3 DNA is TGTGCCAGCGGGTCTAGCGGCTCCTACGAGCAGTACTTC.

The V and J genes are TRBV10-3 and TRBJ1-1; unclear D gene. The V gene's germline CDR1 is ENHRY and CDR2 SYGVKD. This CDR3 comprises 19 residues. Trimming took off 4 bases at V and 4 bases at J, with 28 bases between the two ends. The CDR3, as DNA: TGTGCCATCAGTGCAGACTTATTAATTCGGAGGGAAGCTATCACTGAAGCTTTCTTT. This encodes CAISADLLIRREAITEAFF.

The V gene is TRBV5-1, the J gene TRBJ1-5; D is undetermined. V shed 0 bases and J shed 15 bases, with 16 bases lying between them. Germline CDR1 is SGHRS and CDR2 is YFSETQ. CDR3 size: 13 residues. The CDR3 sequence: CASSLEGRQPMHF. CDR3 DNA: TGCGCCAGCAGCTTGGAAGGTAGGCAGCCCATGCATTTT.

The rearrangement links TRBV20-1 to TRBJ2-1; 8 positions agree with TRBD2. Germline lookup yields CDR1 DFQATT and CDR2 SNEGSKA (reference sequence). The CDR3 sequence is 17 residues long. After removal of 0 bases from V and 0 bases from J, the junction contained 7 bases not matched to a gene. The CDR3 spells CSARDKERGYSYNEQFF. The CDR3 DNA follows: TGCAGTGCTAGAGATAAAGAGCGGGGGTACTCCTACAATGAGCAGTTCTTC.

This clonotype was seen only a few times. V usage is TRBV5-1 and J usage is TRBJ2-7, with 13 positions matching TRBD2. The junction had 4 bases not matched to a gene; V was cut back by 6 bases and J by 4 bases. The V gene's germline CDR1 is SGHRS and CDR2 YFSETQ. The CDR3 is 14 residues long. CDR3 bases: TGCGCCAGCACGGGACTAGCGGGATCTTACGAGCAGTACTTC. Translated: CASTGLAGSYEQYF.

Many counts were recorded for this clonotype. The CDR3: CSARDFWDPLNTEAFF. The DNA for the CDR3 is TGCAGTGCTAGAGATTTTTGGGACCCATTGAACACTGAAGCTTTCTTT. The chain couples TRBV20-1 to TRBJ1-1; the D gene is possibly TRBD1 (5 bases). Germline lookup yields CDR1 DFQATT and CDR2 SNEGSKA (reference sequence). V lost 0 bases to trimming and J lost 0 bases, with 14 bases between them. The CDR3 has 16 residues.

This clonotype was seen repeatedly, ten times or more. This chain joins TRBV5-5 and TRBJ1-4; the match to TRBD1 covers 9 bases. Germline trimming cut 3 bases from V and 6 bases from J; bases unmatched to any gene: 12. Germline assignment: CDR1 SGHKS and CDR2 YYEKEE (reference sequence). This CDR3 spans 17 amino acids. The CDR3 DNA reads TGTGCCAGCAGCTCCCCTCCCGGGACAGGGATGGATGAAAAACTGTTTTTT. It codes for CASSSPPGTGMDEKLFF. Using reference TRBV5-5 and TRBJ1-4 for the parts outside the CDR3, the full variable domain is DAGVTQSPTHLIKTRGQQVTLRCSPISGHKSVSWYQQVLGQGPQFIFQYYEKEERGRGNFPDRFSARQFPNYSSELNVNALLLGDSALYLCASSSPPGTGMDEKLFFGSGTQLSVL.